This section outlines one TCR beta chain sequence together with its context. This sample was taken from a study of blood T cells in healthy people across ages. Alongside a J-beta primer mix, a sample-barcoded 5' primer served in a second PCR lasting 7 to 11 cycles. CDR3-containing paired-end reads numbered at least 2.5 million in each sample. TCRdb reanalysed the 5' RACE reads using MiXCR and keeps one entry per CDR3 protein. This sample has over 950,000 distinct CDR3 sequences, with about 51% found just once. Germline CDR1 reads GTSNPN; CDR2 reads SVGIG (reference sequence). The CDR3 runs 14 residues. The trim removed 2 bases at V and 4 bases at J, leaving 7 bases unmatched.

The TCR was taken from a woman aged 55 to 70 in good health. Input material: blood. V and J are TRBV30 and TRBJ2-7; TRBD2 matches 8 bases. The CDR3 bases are TGTGCCTGGAGTCTCTCGGGGGGGGTTTACGAGCAGTACTTC. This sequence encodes CAWSLSGGVYEQYF. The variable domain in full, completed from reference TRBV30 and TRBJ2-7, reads SQTIHQWPATLVQPVGSPLSLECTVEGTSNPNLYWYRQAAGRGLQLLFYSVGIGQISSEVPQNLSASRPQDRQFILSSKKLLLSDSGFYLCAWSLSGGVYEQYFGPGTRLTVT.